This T cell receptor beta chain was sequenced during a study of blood T cell repertoires in COVID-19. In the original workflow: Estimation of nucleated cell counts was performed using reference gene primer amplification. Assay: immunoSEQ multiplex PCR; the TCRdb copy retains only in-frame clones and omits some. V and J calls and clone size are copied from that table; D and trimming were computed from the DNA. The repertoire holds around 250,000 clones, with approximately 88% as singletons. Germline V lookup: CDR1 SGHVS, CDR2 FNYEAQ. This CDR3 spans 16 amino acids. V lost 2 bases, J lost 1 base, and 8 bases stayed unmatched.

The chain couples TRBV7-6 to TRBJ2-7; 7 bases agree with TRBD2. This clonotype originated in a woman aged 35 to 49 who had recovered from COVID-19. Sequencing was carried out using peripheral blood. The CDR3 bases are TGTGCCAGCAGCTTACTTTCTGCTAGCGGTTCCTACGAGCAGTACTTC. Its translation is CASSLLSASGSYEQYF. Complete variable domain (other parts from reference TRBV7-6 and TRBJ2-7): GAGVSQSPRYKVTKRGQDVALRCDPISGHVSLYWYRQALGQGPEFLTYFNYEAQQDKSGLPNDRFSAERPEGSISTLTIQRTEQRDSAMYRCASSLLSASGSYEQYFGPGTRLTVT.